A selection of T cell receptor beta chains follows, all from one sample in a study of T-cell reconstitution after alpha-beta-depleted transplantation in children. TCRdb itself ran the PCR reads through MiXCR, one entry per CDR3 protein. Of about half a million distinct CDR3 sequences in the sample, approximately 12% were seen once. This specimen was PBMCs from the stem cell graft donor, taken from the stem cell graft. These receptors were obtained from a human donor who donated a stem cell graft to a child with combined immunodeficiency. Both conserved end residues are part of each CDR3. D genes are given only for firm matches. Not every row has a clone size; where given, it reads once, few, many or a size class.

>TRBJ1-6|few|TRBD1|TRBV18
TGTGCCAGCGCTGGACAGGGGAATTCACCCCTCCACTTT
CASAGQGNSPLHF
>TRBJ1-5|.|.|TRBV20-1
TGCAGTGCTAGTAACAGAGATAGCAATCAGCCCCAGCATTTT
CSASNRDSNQPQHF
>TRBJ2-7|.|TRBD1|TRBV27
TGTGCCAGCAGTTCCCGGGACAGGACGTACGAGCAGTACTTC
CASSSRDRTYEQYF
>TRBJ1-5|few|.|TRBV29-1
TGCAGCTCTGGAGCGGGGAGGGATCAGCCCCAGCATTTT
CSSGAGRDQPQHF
>TRBJ2-1|few|.|TRBV12-3/TRBV12-4
TGTGCCAGCAGTTTAGGCCTCCACAATGAGCAGTTCTTC
CASSLGLHNEQFF
>TRBJ2-5|few|.|TRBV7-7
TGTGCTAGCAGCTTAGATCCTGGGGAGACCCAGTACTTC
CASSLDPGETQYF
>TRBJ1-4|few|.|TRBV20-1
TGCAGTGCTAGAGAGGCGCGGGAAGCGAGTGAAAAACTGTTTTTT
CSAREAREASEKLFF
>TRBJ2-5|.|.|TRBV5-1
TGCGCCAGCAGCTTGGGTGAGGGGGGAATCCTATTGGAGACCCAGTACTTC
CASSLGEGGILLETQYF
>TRBJ2-1|.|TRBD2|TRBV6-2/TRBV6-3
TGTGCCAGCAGTGGTCTGCGGGAGGCCTCCTACAATGAGCAGTTCTTC
CASSGLREASYNEQFF
>TRBJ2-3|.|.|TRBV7-8
TGTGCCAGCAGCTTAGGGCCGATAGGCACAGATACGCAGTATTTT
CASSLGPIGTDTQYF
>TRBJ2-7|.|TRBD1|TRBV12-3/TRBV12-4
TGTGCCAGCGAACGGGACAGGGCCGCTCTTTTGTACTTC
CASERDRAALLYF
>TRBJ1-1|many|TRBD1|TRBV7-9
TGTGCCAGCAGCTTAGCCGCGACAGGGCCCACTGAAGCTTTCTTT
CASSLAATGPTEAFF
>TRBJ2-7|many|TRBD2|TRBV29-1
TGCAGCGTTTTAGCGGGGGGTAACGGTGAGCAGTACTTC
CSVLAGGNGEQYF
>TRBJ2-5|few|.|TRBV3-1
TGTGCCAGCAGCCAAGTCCTGTCAGGAAGGATCCAGTACTTC
CASSQVLSGRIQYF
>TRBJ2-5|few|TRBD1|TRBV6-1
TGTGCCACCTCCGGGACAGGGGGAGAGACCCAGTACTTC
CATSGTGGETQYF
>TRBJ2-3|many|TRBD1|TRBV12-3/TRBV12-4
TGTGCCAGCAGCCCATTCCGGGACAGGGGGCCGGGAGATACGCAGTATTTT
CASSPFRDRGPGDTQYF
>TRBJ2-1|.|.|TRBV24-1
TGTGCCTCCGCTGGCGGATGGGGAGACGATGAGCAGTTCTTC
CASAGGWGDDEQFF
>TRBJ1-5|.|.|TRBV28
TGTGCCAGCAGTTTTGACCAAGCAAGTAATCAGCCCCAGCATTTT
CASSFDQASNQPQHF
>TRBJ2-7|many|.|TRBV12-3/TRBV12-4
TGTGCCAGCAGTCCGACGCTGGGGGCATCAATGGCTACAGGCTCCTACGAGCAGTACTTC
CASSPTLGASMATGSYEQYF
>TRBJ2-3|few|TRBD2|TRBV30
TGTGCCTGGAGCAGCGGGGGGTCTAGCACAGATACGCAGTATTTT
CAWSSGGSSTDTQYF
>TRBJ2-1|.|.|TRBV3-1
TGTGCCAGCAGCCAGTTGAAAGGCTCCTACAATGAGCAGTTCTTC
CASSQLKGSYNEQFF
>TRBJ1-6|few|.|TRBV11-2
TGTGCCAGCAGCTGGGGCTACGAAAGGAATTCACCCCTCCACTTT
CASSWGYERNSPLHF
>TRBJ2-7|few|.|TRBV20-1
TGCAGTGCTACCCTTGGCACGGGAGTGAGGGAGCAGTACTTC
CSATLGTGVREQYF
>TRBJ2-6|many|.|TRBV12-3/TRBV12-4
TGTGCCAGCAGAGGGCAAGCTGGGGCCAACGTCCTGACTTTC
CASRGQAGANVLTF
>TRBJ2-7|.|TRBD2|TRBV4-3
TGCGCCAGCAGCCAGGGACTAGCGGCGTCCTACGAGCAGTACTTC
CASSQGLAASYEQYF
>TRBJ2-7|.|TRBD1|TRBV6-1
TGTGCCAGCACCTACGGGGGACAGGGACTTAGGACAGACGAGCAGTACTTC
CASTYGGQGLRTDEQYF
>TRBJ2-7|few|.|TRBV7-9
TGTGCCAGCAGCCAACGGTTAGGGACCTACGAGCAGTACTTC
CASSQRLGTYEQYF
>TRBJ2-1|.|TRBD1|TRBV27
TGTGCCAGCAGCCTGCCCGACAGGGACGGTGAGCAGTTCTTC
CASSLPDRDGEQFF
>TRBJ2-7|once|TRBD1|TRBV10-3
TGTGCCATCAGCGCCCCGACAGGGGACCCCTACGAGCAGTACTTC
CAISAPTGDPYEQYF